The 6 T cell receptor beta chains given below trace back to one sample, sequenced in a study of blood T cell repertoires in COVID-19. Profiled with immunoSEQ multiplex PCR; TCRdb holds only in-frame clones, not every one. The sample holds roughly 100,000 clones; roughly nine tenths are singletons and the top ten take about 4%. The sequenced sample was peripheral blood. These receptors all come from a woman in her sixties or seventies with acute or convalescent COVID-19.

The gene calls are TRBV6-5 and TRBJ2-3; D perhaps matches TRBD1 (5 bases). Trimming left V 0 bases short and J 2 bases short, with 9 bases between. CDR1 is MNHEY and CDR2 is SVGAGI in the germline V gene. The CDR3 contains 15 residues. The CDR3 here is CASSYSPGFTDTQYF. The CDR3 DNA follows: TGTGCCAGCAGTTACTCTCCAGGGTTCACAGATACGCAGTATTTT.

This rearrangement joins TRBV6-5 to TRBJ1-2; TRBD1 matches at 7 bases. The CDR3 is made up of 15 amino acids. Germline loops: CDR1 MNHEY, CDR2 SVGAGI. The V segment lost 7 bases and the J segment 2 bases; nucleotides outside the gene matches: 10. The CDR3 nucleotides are TGTGCCAGCACCAGATCCCGGGACAGCAACTATGGCTACACCTTC. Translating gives CASTRSRDSNYGYTF.

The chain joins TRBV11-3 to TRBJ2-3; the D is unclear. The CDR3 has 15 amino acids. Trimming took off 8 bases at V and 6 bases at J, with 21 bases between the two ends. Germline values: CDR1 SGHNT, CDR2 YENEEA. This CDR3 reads CASGEDRNVVDTQYF. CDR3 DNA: TGTGCCAGCGGCGAGGATAGAAACGTGGTGGATACGCAGTATTTT. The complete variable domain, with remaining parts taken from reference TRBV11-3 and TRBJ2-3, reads EAGVVQSPRYKIIEKKQPVAFWCNPISGHNTLYWYLQNLGQGPELLIRYENEEAVDDSQLPKDRFSAERLKGVDSTLKIQPAELGDSAVYLCASGEDRNVVDTQYFGPGTRLTVL.

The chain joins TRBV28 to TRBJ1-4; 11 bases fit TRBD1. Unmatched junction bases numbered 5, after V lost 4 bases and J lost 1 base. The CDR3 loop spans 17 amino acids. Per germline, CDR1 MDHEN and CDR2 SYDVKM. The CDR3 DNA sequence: TGTGCCAGCAGTTCCGGACAGGGGGCAGGAACTAATGAAAAACTGTTTTTT. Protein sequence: CASSSGQGAGTNEKLFF.

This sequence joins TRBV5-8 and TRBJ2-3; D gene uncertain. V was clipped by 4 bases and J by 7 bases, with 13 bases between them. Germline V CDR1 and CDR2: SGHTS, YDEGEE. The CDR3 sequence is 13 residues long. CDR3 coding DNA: TGTGCCAGCAGCCCAGGCCCCCCGCATACGCAGTATTTT. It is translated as CASSPGPPHTQYF.

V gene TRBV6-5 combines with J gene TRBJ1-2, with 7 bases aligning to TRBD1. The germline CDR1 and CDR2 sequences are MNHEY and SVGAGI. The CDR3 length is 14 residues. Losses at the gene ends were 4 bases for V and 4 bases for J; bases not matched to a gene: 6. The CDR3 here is CASSSGQTFYGYTF. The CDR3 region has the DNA TGTGCCAGCAGTTCGGGACAGACCTTCTATGGCTACACCTTC.